Listed here are 13 T cell receptor beta chains from one sample, sequenced in a study of T-cell memory formation after mild COVID-19. Via MiXCR, TCRdb re-called the 5' RACE reads, giving one row per CDR3 protein. This table has roughly 80,000 distinct CDR3 sequences, 20% to 25% appearing once. Sequencing input: PBMCs or a T cell subset sorted from them (not recorded which). The receptors were gathered from a man aged 18 to 30 who had mild COVID-19 (a few samples of this study predate the infection). Cell type and time point are not known.

A single count supports this clonotype. The genes are TRBV5-6 and TRBJ1-2, with TRBD1 matching over 7 bases. The V gene's germline CDR1 is SGHDT and CDR2 YYEEEE. With 3 bases clipped from V and 0 bases from J, the junction kept 8 bases outside the gene matches. The CDR3 spans 16 residues. CDR3 DNA: TGTGCCAGCAGCTCCCTGGACAGGTCAGCTAACTATGGCTACACCTTC. Protein: CASSSLDRSANYGYTF.

This clonotype was seen a handful of times. The chain joins TRBV29-1 to TRBJ1-1; no reliable D call. Germline lookup yields CDR1 SQVTM and CDR2 ANQGSEA. The germline V and J ends were trimmed by 1 base and 9 bases, with 9 bases remaining between them. This CDR3 region has 11 residues. In DNA form, the CDR3 reads TGCAGCGTTGAAGGGGCTGTCCAAGCTTTCTTT. Translated: CSVEGAVQAFF. The complete variable domain, with remaining parts taken from reference TRBV29-1 and TRBJ1-1, reads SAVISQKPSRDICQRGTSLTIQCQVDSQVTMMFWYRQQPGQSLTLIATANQGSEATYESGFVIDKFPISRPNLTFSTLTVSNMSPEDSSIYLCSVEGAVQAFFGQGTRLTVV.

The CDR3 protein is CASSLGDSSYNEQFF. The CDR3 DNA sequence: TGTGCCAGCAGCCTAGGGGATAGCTCCTACAATGAGCAGTTCTTC. The V and J genes are TRBV7-3 and TRBJ2-1; TRBD1 is a possible D gene (5 bases). V dropped 5 bases and J dropped 0 bases, with 11 bases sitting between them. CDR1 and CDR2 (germline): SGHTA, FQGTGA. The CDR3 runs 15 residues.

The V call is TRBV6-5, the J call TRBJ2-5; 13 nucleotides match TRBD2. The CDR3 spans 15 residues. J lost 3 bases, V lost 2 bases, and 0 bases had no gene match. Germline lookup yields CDR1 MNHEY and CDR2 SVGAGI. The CDR3: CASSYGLAGEETQYF. The CDR3 region has the DNA TGTGCCAGCAGTTACGGACTAGCGGGGGAAGAGACCCAGTACTTC.

The chain uses TRBV30 and TRBJ2-7; no firm D call. CDR1 and CDR2 from the germline V gene are GTSNPN and SVGIG (reference sequence). The CDR3 has 13 amino acids. The ends were cut back, 2 bases at V and 5 bases at J, with 13 bases in the middle. CDR3 DNA sequence: TGTGCCTGGAGTCGGGCAACCCCTAACGAGCAGTACTTC. Amino acid sequence: CAWSRATPNEQYF.

This clonotype has only a few counts. This sequence joins TRBV5-1 and TRBJ2-3, with 9 positions matching TRBD2. There are 18 residues in the CDR3. The junction had 13 bases not matched to a gene; V was cut back by 4 bases and J by 1 base. Per the germline V gene, CDR1 is SGHRS and CDR2 is YFSETQ. Here the CDR3 reads CASSPRGSVAGGTDTQYF. CDR3 coding DNA: TGCGCCAGCAGCCCCCGCGGGTCGGTAGCGGGGGGCACAGATACGCAGTATTTT.

This clonotype appeared a few times. The chain is built from TRBV6-1 and TRBJ2-1; 14 positions agree with TRBD2. V shed 10 bases, J shed 6 bases, and the junction held 5 bases outside the gene matches. Germline CDR1 and CDR2: MNHNS and SASEGT. The CDR3 spans 14 residues. The CDR3 reads CATKGLAGANEQFF. The CDR3 region has the DNA TGTGCCACCAAGGGACTAGCGGGGGCCAATGAGCAGTTCTTC.

The table lists this clonotype with a few counts. This chain links TRBV4-3 with TRBJ2-1, with 8 bases matching TRBD1. The V gene's germline CDR1 is LGHNA and CDR2 YSLEER. The CDR3 is made up of 16 amino acids. Trimming at V came to 1 base and at J to 5 bases, leaving 7 bases not matched to a gene. The CDR3 is CASSQVGTGGDNEQFF. CDR3 DNA: TGCGCCAGCAGCCAAGTCGGGACAGGCGGCGACAATGAGCAGTTCTTC.

There are a few counts of this clonotype. This chain connects TRBV27 to TRBJ1-6; no clear D. V lost 4 bases and J 7 bases, leaving 17 bases between the germline ends. The length of the CDR3 is 16 residues. CDR1 is MNHEY and CDR2 is SMNVEV in the germline V gene (reference sequence). CDR3 in amino acids: CASSSTVISANSPLHF. The DNA for the CDR3 is TGTGCCAGCAGTTCTACCGTAATCTCGGCCAATTCACCCCTCCACTTT.

The chain uses TRBV4-3 and TRBJ1-6; D is uncertain. CDR1 is LGHNA and CDR2 is YSLEER in the germline V gene. The ends were cut back, 2 bases at V and 8 bases at J, with 4 bases in the middle. The CDR3 runs to 12 residues. CDR3 nucleotides: TGCGCCAGCAGCCAACCGTATTCACCCCTCCACTTT. Translation gives CASSQPYSPLHF.

This clonotype showed up many times. The chain combines TRBV12-3 or TRBV12-4 with TRBJ1-5; D is perhaps TRBD1 (6 bases). The CDR3 loop spans 14 amino acids. Trimming shortened V by 4 bases and J by 0 bases, and 7 bases separated the two germline ends. This CDR3 reads CASSYRDSNQPQHF. The CDR3, as DNA: TGTGCCAGCAGTTACAGGGATAGCAATCAGCCCCAGCATTTT.

The table lists this clonotype with a few counts. The chain uses TRBV10-2 and TRBJ2-7, with D tentatively TRBD1 or TRBD2 (5 bases each). The CDR3 sequence is 15 residues long. Germline V gives CDR1 WSHSY, CDR2 SAAADI. Deletions cut 5 bases from V and 0 bases from J, with 14 bases between. For the CDR3, the DNA is TGCGCCAGCAGTAGAGGGGTAGGGAGCTCCTACGAGCAGTACTTC. This codes for CASSRGVGSSYEQYF.

This clonotype was seen a few times. This chain connects TRBV5-1 to TRBJ1-2; D perhaps matches TRBD1 (5 bases). Trimming removed 1 base at V and 8 bases at J, with 12 bases between. This CDR3 has 13 residues. Germline V lookup: CDR1 SGHRS, CDR2 YFSETQ. The CDR3 reads CASSLLGAHGYTF. CDR3 DNA: TGCGCCAGCAGCTTGCTAGGGGCTCACGGCTACACCTTC.